A selection of T cell receptor beta chains follows, all from one sample in a study of cytomegalovirus exposure and HLA in healthy donors. The repertoire was sequenced with immunoSEQ multiplex PCR; TCRdb's copy has only in-frame clones and lacks some. The table includes around 92,000 clones, 70% to 90% detected once. Material: PBMCs. All receptors derive from a man between 18 and 29 years old in good health and CMV-seronegative. The CDR3 runs from the conserved cysteine through the conserved F or W. Each record gives: J gene, V gene, D gene, clone size, CDR3 protein, CDR3 DNA. D genes are given only for firm matches. The size of a clone is reported for some rows only, either as once, few or many, or as a class for expanded clones.

TRBJ1-5 TRBV6-1 NA NA CASSEWTGNQPQHF TGTGCCAGCAGTGAGTGGACAGGCAATCAGCCCCAGCATTTT
TRBJ2-6 TRBV7-8 NA NA CASSLARRFSGANVLTF TGTGCCAGCAGCTTAGCGCGGAGATTCTCTGGGGCCAACGTCCTGACTTTC
TRBJ1-1 TRBV18 TRBD1 NA CASSLQTGGEGAFF TGTGCCAGCTCGCTTCAGACAGGGGGCGAGGGAGCTTTCTTT
TRBJ2-1 TRBV27 NA NA CASSPYLAFNEQFF TGTGCCAGCAGTCCCTACCTAGCATTCAATGAGCAGTTCTTC
TRBJ1-1 TRBV6-5 NA NA CASSFRGMNTEAFF TGTGCCAGCAGTTTCAGGGGAATGAACACTGAAGCTTTCTTT
TRBJ2-7 TRBV2 NA NA CASSTRDISYEQYF TGTGCCAGCAGTACCCGGGACATTTCCTACGAGCAGTACTTC
TRBJ1-2 TRBV5-4 TRBD1 NA CASSSGTGALGGYGYTF TGTGCCAGCAGCTCCGGGACAGGGGCCCTTGGCGGCTATGGCTACACCTTC
TRBJ2-1 TRBV9 NA NA CASSVGPGGKGYNEQFF TGTGCCAGCAGCGTAGGGCCCGGCGGGAAGGGTTACAATGAGCAGTTCTTC
TRBJ2-1 TRBV6-5 TRBD1 NA CASSLGQGRAREQFF TGTGCCAGCAGTTTAGGACAGGGAAGGGCAAGGGAGCAGTTCTTC
TRBJ1-2 TRBV6-1 NA few CASSEPTQEGSYYGYTF TGTGCCAGCAGTGAACCCACGCAGGAGGGTTCCTACTATGGCTACACCTTC
TRBJ2-7 TRBV14 TRBD2 NA CASSQVGSGEYEQYF TGTGCCAGCAGCCAAGTTGGTAGCGGGGAATACGAGCAGTACTTC
TRBJ1-5 TRBV6-1 TRBD1 NA CASTGTGSNQPQHF TGTGCCAGCACCGGGACAGGGAGCAATCAGCCCCAGCATTTT